This T cell receptor (beta chain) was identified in a study of CD8 T cells in ankylosing spondylitis. This clonotype appeared many times. Its specificity is not known. Quantitative molecular-barcoded 5'-RACE generated the TCR beta libraries. TCRdb re-analysed the 5' RACE reads in MiXCR, keeping a single row per CDR3 protein. This sample has 150,000 to 200,000 distinct CDR3 sequences, with approximately 20% found just once. Germline V gene sequence: CDR1 DFQATT, CDR2 SNEGSKA (reference sequence). This CDR3 comprises 11 residues. Deletions cut 6 bases from V and 6 bases from J, with 9 bases between. Findings of the study overall: The clones that were linked to disease were reported to be significantly enriched in matched synovial fluid samples from ankylosing spondylitis patients.

The clonotype was recovered from a male donor with ankylosing spondylitis or in good health (not recorded which). The rearrangement uses TRBV20-1 and TRBJ2-1; D is unresolved. Sequenced: blood, either unsorted or a sorted T cell fraction (not recorded which). The CDR3 reads CSALSVNEQFF. The CDR3 region has the DNA TGCAGTGCGTTGTCAGTCAATGAGCAGTTCTTC.